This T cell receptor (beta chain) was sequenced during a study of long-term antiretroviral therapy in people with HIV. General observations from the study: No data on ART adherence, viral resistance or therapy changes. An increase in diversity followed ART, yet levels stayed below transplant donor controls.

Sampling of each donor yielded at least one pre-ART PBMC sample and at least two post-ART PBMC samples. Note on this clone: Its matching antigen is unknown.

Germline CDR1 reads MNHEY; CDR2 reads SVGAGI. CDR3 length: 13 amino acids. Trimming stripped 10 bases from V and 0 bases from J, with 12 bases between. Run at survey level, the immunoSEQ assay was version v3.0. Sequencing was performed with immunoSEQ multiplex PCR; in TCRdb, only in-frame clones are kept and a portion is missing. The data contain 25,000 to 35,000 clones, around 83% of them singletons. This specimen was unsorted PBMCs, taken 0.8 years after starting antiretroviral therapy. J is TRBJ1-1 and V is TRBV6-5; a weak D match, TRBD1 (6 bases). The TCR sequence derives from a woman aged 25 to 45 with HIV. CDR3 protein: CATGGQMNTEAFF. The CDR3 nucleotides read TGTGCCACCGGGGGACAAATGAACACTGAAGCTTTCTTT.